The 27 T cell receptor beta chains listed next were all sequenced from one sample in a study of CD8 T cells in Susac syndrome (dated by TCRdb to about 2019). The library was prepared using the immunoSEQ multiplex PCR assay. RNA was extracted using the RNeasy kit, and roughly 0.5 to 1 microgram was reverse transcribed with random hexamers. Using fastp at Q25 and MiXCR, TCRdb reprocessed the public reads and kept productive beta chains. Rows with one shared CDR3 protein collapse into an entry with the most common genes and DNA. The sample records fewer than 350,000 distinct CDR3 sequences, 92% of which are singletons. About 0.07% of the sample goes to the ten largest clones. Specimen: CD4+ T cells from PBMCs. The receptors were gathered from a human donor with multiple sclerosis.

V is TRBV30 and J is TRBJ1-4; 7 bases agree with TRBD1. The length of the CDR3 is 15 residues. The V and J ends lost 0 bases and 5 bases, in that order; junction bases with no gene match: 6. The V gene's germline CDR1 is GTSNPN and CDR2 SVGIG (reference sequence). In DNA, the CDR3 is TGTGCCTGGAGTGTAACGGGACAGCTGAATGAAAAACTGTTTTTT. Translating it yields CAWSVTGQLNEKLFF.

The chain uses TRBV20-1 and TRBJ1-1, with D perhaps matching TRBD1 (6 bases). Germline values: CDR1 DFQATT, CDR2 SNEGSKA (reference sequence). V gave up 1 base and J gave up 4 bases, with 13 bases separating them. The CDR3 loop spans 14 amino acids. This chain's CDR3 is CSARGGGGVTEAFF. The CDR3 DNA is TGCAGTGCTAGAGGAGGGGGAGGGGTCACTGAAGCTTTCTTT.

V is TRBV4-2 and J is TRBJ2-7, with D maybe TRBD2 (5 bases). The length of the CDR3 is 16 residues. V lost 0 bases to trimming and J lost 3 bases, with 15 bases between them. Looked up from germline, CDR1 is LGHNA and CDR2 is YNFKEQ. The CDR3 coding sequence is TGTGCCAGCAGCCAAGATGGGGAGACTACTAGCTACGAGCAGTACTTC. It is translated as CASSQDGETTSYEQYF.

The J gene is TRBJ1-1, the V gene TRBV2, with a tentative D call TRBD1 (5 bases). With 7 bases removed from V and 7 bases from J, the gap between germline ends came to 10 bases. CDR1 SNHLY and CDR2 FYNNEI come from the germline V gene. The CDR3 totals 11 residues. CDR3 sequence: CASIGGHEAFF. Here the CDR3 DNA reads TGTGCCAGCATAGGAGGACATGAAGCTTTCTTT.

The chain carries TRBV20-1 and TRBJ2-3, with 11 bases lining up with TRBD1. The V segment lost 5 bases and the J segment 7 bases; nucleotides outside the gene matches: 17. The CDR3 sequence is 17 residues long. Germline lookup yields CDR1 DFQATT and CDR2 SNEGSKA (reference sequence). The DNA for the CDR3 is TGCAGTGCTCCCCCGATCCAAGCCGGGACAGGGGGAAATACGCAGTATTTT. Translated, it gives CSAPPIQAGTGGNTQYF.

This clonotype was detected only a few times. The chain uses TRBV5-1 and TRBJ1-2; D might be TRBD1 (5 bases). Germline V CDR1 and CDR2: SGHRS, YFSETQ. V lost 6 bases and J lost 5, with 14 bases in between. This CDR3 has 13 residues. The CDR3 region is CASNEDTGYGYTF. The CDR3 DNA reads TGCGCCAGCAACGAGGACACGGGGTATGGCTACACCTTC.

There are a few counts of this clonotype. CDR3 protein: CSVDQGWGYGYTF. CDR3 sequence (DNA): TGCAGCGTTGATCAGGGTTGGGGCTATGGCTACACCTTC. V and J are TRBV29-1 and TRBJ1-2; D is perhaps TRBD1 (5 bases). V shed 3 bases and J shed 4 bases, with 12 bases lying between them. The germline CDR1 and CDR2 sequences are SQVTM and ANQGSEA. The CDR3 extends over 13 amino acids.

This clonotype was counted only a few times. V gene TRBV6-4 combines with J gene TRBJ1-2; 10 nucleotides line up with TRBD1. V was pared by 8 bases and J by 2 bases, with 5 bases of the junction left unmatched. This CDR3 contains 14 residues. CDR1 is MRHNA and CDR2 is SNTAGT in the germline V gene. This chain's CDR3 is CASSPGQGNYGYTF. CDR3 sequence (DNA): TGTGCCAGCTCCCCGGGACAGGGGAACTATGGCTACACCTTC.

The V gene is TRBV3-1, the J gene TRBJ2-7, with D maybe TRBD2 (6 bases). Germline CDR1 and CDR2: LGHDT and YNNKEL (reference sequence). Trimming removed 7 bases at V and 3 bases at J, with 19 bases between. CDR3 length: 15 amino acids. CDR3 loop: CASTSTAGLIYEQYF. The DNA for the CDR3 is TGTGCCAGCACCTCAACCGCGGGACTTATCTACGAGCAGTACTTC.

The chain is built from TRBV30 and TRBJ2-5, with D possibly called TRBD1 or TRBD2 (5 bases each). Germline loops: CDR1 GTSNPN, CDR2 SVGIG (reference sequence). Trimming cost V 5 bases and J 4 bases, with 20 bases left between them. This CDR3 region has 15 residues. In DNA, the CDR3 is TGTGCCTGGCGACCCCCGGGGACCTCCGGAGAGACCCAGTACTTC. Its translation: CAWRPPGTSGETQYF.

This chain links TRBV5-4 with TRBJ2-5; TRBD2 matches 7 bases. This CDR3 has 16 residues. V lost 1 base, J lost 2 bases, and 8 bases stayed unmatched. Germline V gene sequence: CDR1 SGHNT, CDR2 YYREEE (reference sequence). The DNA of the CDR3 is TGTGCCAGCAGCTTGTTCGGCGGGGGACGACAAGAGACCCAGTACTTC. Translation: CASSLFGGGRQETQYF.

This clonotype was counted once. CDR3 sequence: CASSLVSPGHLYEQYF. The CDR3 DNA reads TGCGCCAGCAGCTTGGTCAGTCCGGGACATCTCTACGAGCAGTACTTC. The genes are TRBV5-1 and TRBJ2-7; possible D gene TRBD1, 6 bases. The CDR3 covers 16 residues. Trimming removed 0 bases from V and 3 bases from J, with 16 bases in between. From germline, CDR1 is SGHRS and CDR2 YFSETQ.

The rearrangement joins TRBV5-1 to TRBJ2-3; a weak D match, TRBD2 (7 bases). Germline V lookup: CDR1 SGHRS, CDR2 YFSETQ. V was cut by 6 bases and J by 6 bases, with 23 bases left in between. This CDR3 comprises 16 residues. The CDR3 here is CASTHGGQKGGDTQYF. The CDR3 DNA reads as TGCGCCAGCACCCACGGGGGCCAAAAGGGAGGGGATACGCAGTATTTT.

Here the CDR3 DNA reads TGTGCCAGCAGCGTACTAGCAGGGATGAACACTGAAGCTTTCTTT. As protein: CASSVLAGMNTEAFF. This chain uses TRBV9 with TRBJ1-1; the D gene is possibly TRBD1 (5 bases). Trimming took 1 base from V and 0 from J, leaving 10 bases between them. Germline V gives CDR1 SGDLS, CDR2 YYNGEE. The CDR3 sequence is 15 residues long.

A single count supports this clonotype. V is TRBV30 and J is TRBJ1-2; no definite D call. The CDR3 loop spans 11 amino acids. Germline V gene sequence: CDR1 GTSNPN, CDR2 SVGIG (reference sequence). V lost 4 bases to trimming and J lost 8 bases, with 11 bases between them. CDR3 sequence (DNA): TGTGCCTGGACGGCAACTGGCGGCTACACCTTC. This translates into CAWTATGGYTF.

CDR3 sequence: CASSLGAGIILETQYF. CDR3 bases: TGTGCCAGCAGCTTAGGGGCGGGTATCATTTTGGAGACCCAGTACTTC. This chain links TRBV7-2 with TRBJ2-5; perhaps TRBD2 as D (5 bases). CDR3 length equals 16 residues. CDR1 and CDR2 from the germline V gene are SGHTA and FQGNSA. The V end was cut by 1 base, the J end by 5 bases, with 17 bases between.

The rearrangement links TRBV19 to TRBJ1-2; no clear D. Germline lookup yields CDR1 LNHDA and CDR2 SQIVND (reference sequence). The CDR3 is made up of 14 amino acids. Trimming took 2 bases from V and 1 from J, leaving 8 bases between them. The DNA for the CDR3 is TGTGCCAGTAGTATACGGGCTGATAACTATGGCTACACCTTC. This translates into CASSIRADNYGYTF.

The genes are TRBV27 and TRBJ1-2; TRBD1 is a possible D gene (6 bases). This CDR3 region has 13 residues. Trimming left V 5 bases short and J 6 bases short, with 13 bases between. The V gene's germline CDR1 is MNHEY and CDR2 SMNVEV (reference sequence). The CDR3 DNA is TGTGCCAGCAGTCCCGCCCACAGGGATGGCTACACCTTC. This encodes CASSPAHRDGYTF.

The chain couples TRBV29-1 to TRBJ2-7; D ambiguous. The germline CDR1 and CDR2 sequences are SQVTM and ANQGSEA. The CDR3 length is 13 residues. V was pared by 3 bases and J by 2 bases, with 11 bases between. The CDR3 DNA reads TGCAGCGTTGATTCTGCGCCTACCTACGAGCAGTACTTC. Its protein product is CSVDSAPTYEQYF.

The V and J genes are TRBV18 and TRBJ1-6; D ambiguous. The CDR3 covers 13 residues. Per the germline V gene, CDR1 is KGHSH and CDR2 is LQKENI. Trimming removed 6 bases at V and 0 bases at J, with 3 bases between. CDR3: CASSPSYNSPLHF. CDR3 bases: TGTGCCAGCTCCCCCTCCTATAATTCACCCCTCCACTTT.

V and J are TRBV29-1 and TRBJ1-1; D may be TRBD1 (5 bases). Germline V gene lookup returns CDR1 SQVTM and CDR2 ANQGSEA. The CDR3 covers 13 residues. The V gene lost 4 bases and the J gene lost 7 bases, with 16 bases spanning the gap. This chain's CDR3 is CSVGPGPGGEAFF. In DNA form, the CDR3 reads TGCAGCGTTGGACCGGGGCCCGGGGGTGAAGCTTTCTTT. Full variable domain (missing parts from reference TRBV29-1 and TRBJ1-1): SAVISQKPSRDICQRGTSLTIQCQVDSQVTMMFWYRQQPGQSLTLIATANQGSEATYESGFVIDKFPISRPNLTFSTLTVSNMSPEDSSIYLCSVGPGPGGEAFFGQGTRLTVV.

V gene TRBV5-1 combines with J gene TRBJ1-2; D might be TRBD1 (6 bases). Germline-derived CDR1 and CDR2 are SGHRS and YFSETQ. Deletions cut 4 bases from V and 7 bases from J, with 20 bases between. This CDR3 region has 15 residues. CDR3 sequence reads: CASSPTTGTFSGYTF. The CDR3 coding sequence is TGCGCCAGCAGCCCGACGACAGGAACTTTCTCTGGCTACACCTTC.

The rearrangement links TRBV7-3 to TRBJ1-2; D is uncertain. CDR3 length: 16 residues. Germline V gene sequence: CDR1 SGHTA, CDR2 FQGTGA. Trimming shortened V by 5 bases and J by 2 bases, and 18 bases separated the two germline ends. The CDR3 loop reads CASSHRRAPGNYGYTF. CDR3 DNA: TGTGCCAGCAGCCACCGCCGGGCGCCGGGCAACTATGGCTACACCTTC.

The V gene is TRBV6-5, the J gene TRBJ1-1; 7 bases line up with TRBD1. Germline loops: CDR1 MNHEY, CDR2 SVGAGI. Trimming took 0 bases from V and 4 from J; bases not matched to a gene: 8. CDR3 length: 16 residues. CDR3: CASSYSGGGGTTEAFF. In nucleotides, the CDR3 is TGTGCCAGCAGTTACTCCGGGGGAGGGGGCACCACTGAAGCTTTCTTT.

The table lists this clonotype with a count of one. The CDR3: CASSVSRGLTGELFF. As DNA, the CDR3 is TGTGCCAGCAGCGTATCTCGGGGTCTCACCGGGGAGCTGTTTTTT. V gene TRBV9 combines with J gene TRBJ2-2; D perhaps matches TRBD2 (5 bases). Trimming stripped 1 base from V and 4 bases from J, with 11 bases between. The CDR3 extends over 15 amino acids. CDR1 is SGDLS, CDR2 YYNGEE, per germline.

This rearrangement joins TRBV20-1 to TRBJ1-2; TRBD1 is a possible D gene (6 bases). Germline lookup yields CDR1 DFQATT and CDR2 SNEGSKA (reference sequence). CDR3 length: 15 residues. V lost 0 bases to trimming and J lost 0 bases, with 11 bases between them. CDR3 sequence reads: CSARDTGGPNYGYTF. In nucleotides, the CDR3 is TGCAGTGCTAGAGATACCGGGGGGCCTAACTATGGCTACACCTTC.

The gene calls are TRBV18 and TRBJ2-1, with no clear D. V was clipped by 2 bases and J by 0 bases, with 11 bases between them. Germline loops: CDR1 KGHSH, CDR2 LQKENI. This CDR3 has 16 residues. The CDR3 reads CASSPIGSSSYNEQFF. DNA of the CDR3: TGTGCCAGCTCACCAATAGGATCTAGCTCCTACAATGAGCAGTTCTTC.